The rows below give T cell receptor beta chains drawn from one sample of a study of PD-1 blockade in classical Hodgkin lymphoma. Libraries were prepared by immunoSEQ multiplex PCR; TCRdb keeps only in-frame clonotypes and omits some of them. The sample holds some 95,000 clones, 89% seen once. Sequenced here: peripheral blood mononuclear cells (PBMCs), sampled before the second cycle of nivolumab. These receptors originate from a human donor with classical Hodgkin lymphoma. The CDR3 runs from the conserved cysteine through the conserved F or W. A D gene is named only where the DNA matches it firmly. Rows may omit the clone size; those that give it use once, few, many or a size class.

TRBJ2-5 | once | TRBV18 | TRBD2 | CASSPLAGVAVETQYF | TGTGCCAGCTCGCCCCTAGCGGGAGTGGCGGTTGAGACCCAGTACTTC
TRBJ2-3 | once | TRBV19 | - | CASSIGQLPTDTQYF | TGTGCCAGTAGTATAGGACAACTACCCACAGATACGCAGTATTTT
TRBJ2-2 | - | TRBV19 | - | CASSMPPNTGELFF | TGTGCCAGTAGTATGCCTCCCAACACCGGGGAGCTGTTTTTT
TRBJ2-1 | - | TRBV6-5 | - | CASSYPGIVNNEQFF | TGTGCCAGCAGTTATCCAGGGATAGTTAACAATGAGCAGTTCTTC
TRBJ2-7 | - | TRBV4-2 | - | CASSQDQAPRGSFYEQYF | TGTGCCAGCAGCCAAGATCAGGCCCCAAGGGGTTCATTCTACGAGCAGTACTTC
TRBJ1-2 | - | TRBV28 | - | CASSQPGQYGYTF | TGTGCCAGCAGTCAACCCGGGCAGTATGGCTACACCTTC
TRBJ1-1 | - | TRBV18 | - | CASSTTAMNTEAFF | TGTGCCAGCTCAACGACAGCCATGAACACTGAAGCTTTCTTT
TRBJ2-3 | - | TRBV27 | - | CASSLSTPWGIGTDTQYF | TGTGCCAGCAGTTTATCTACACCGTGGGGCATCGGCACAGATACGCAGTATTTT
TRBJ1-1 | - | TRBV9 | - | CASSGGLLNTEAFF | TGTGCCAGCAGCGGGGGCCTGCTGAACACTGAAGCTTTCTTT
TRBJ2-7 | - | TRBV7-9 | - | CASSLGGIAHEQYF | TGTGCCAGCAGCTTAGGAGGGATAGCCCACGAGCAGTACTTC
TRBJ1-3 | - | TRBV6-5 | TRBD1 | CASSRTGVGNTIYF | TGTGCCAGCAGCCGGACAGGGGTAGGAAACACCATATATTTT
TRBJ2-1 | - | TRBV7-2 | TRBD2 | CASSPGGSGGYNEQFF | TGTGCCAGCAGCCCCGGGGGTAGCGGGGGCTACAATGAGCAGTTCTTC
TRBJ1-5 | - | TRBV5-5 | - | CASSLGGSGNQPQHF | TGTGCCAGCAGCTTGGGCGGATCGGGCAATCAGCCCCAGCATTTT
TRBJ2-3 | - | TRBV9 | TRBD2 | CASSVGAGGTDTQYF | TGTGCCAGCAGCGTAGGAGCGGGAGGCACAGATACGCAGTATTTT